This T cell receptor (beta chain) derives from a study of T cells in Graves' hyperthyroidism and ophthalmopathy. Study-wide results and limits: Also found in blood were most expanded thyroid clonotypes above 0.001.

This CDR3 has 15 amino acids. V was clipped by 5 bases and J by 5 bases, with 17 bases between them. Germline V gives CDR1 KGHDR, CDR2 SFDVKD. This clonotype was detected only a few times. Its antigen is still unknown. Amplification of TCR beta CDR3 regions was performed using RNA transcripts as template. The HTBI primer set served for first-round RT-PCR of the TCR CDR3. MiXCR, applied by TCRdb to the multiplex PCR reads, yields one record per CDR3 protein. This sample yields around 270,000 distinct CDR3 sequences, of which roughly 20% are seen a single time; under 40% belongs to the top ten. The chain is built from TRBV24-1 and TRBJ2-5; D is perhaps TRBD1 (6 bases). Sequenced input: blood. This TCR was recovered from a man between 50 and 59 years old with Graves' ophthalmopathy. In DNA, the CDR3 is TGTGCCACCAGTGCACCTAGGGGCAGGGGTGAGACCCAGTACTTC. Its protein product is CATSAPRGRGETQYF.